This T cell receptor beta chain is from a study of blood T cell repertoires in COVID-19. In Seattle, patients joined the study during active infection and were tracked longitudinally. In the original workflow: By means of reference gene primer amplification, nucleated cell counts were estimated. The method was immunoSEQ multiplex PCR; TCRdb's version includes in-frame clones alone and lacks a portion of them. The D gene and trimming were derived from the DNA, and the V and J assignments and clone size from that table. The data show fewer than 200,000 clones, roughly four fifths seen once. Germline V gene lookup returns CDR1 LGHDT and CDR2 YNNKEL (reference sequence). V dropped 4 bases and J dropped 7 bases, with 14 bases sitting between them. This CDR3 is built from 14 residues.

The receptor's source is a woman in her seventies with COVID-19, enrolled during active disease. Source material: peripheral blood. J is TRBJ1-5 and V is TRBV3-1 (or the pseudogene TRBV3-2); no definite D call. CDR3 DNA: TGTGCCAGCAGCCCTTCTGGTGTGGCCCAGCCCCAGCATTTT. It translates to CASSPSGVAQPQHF.